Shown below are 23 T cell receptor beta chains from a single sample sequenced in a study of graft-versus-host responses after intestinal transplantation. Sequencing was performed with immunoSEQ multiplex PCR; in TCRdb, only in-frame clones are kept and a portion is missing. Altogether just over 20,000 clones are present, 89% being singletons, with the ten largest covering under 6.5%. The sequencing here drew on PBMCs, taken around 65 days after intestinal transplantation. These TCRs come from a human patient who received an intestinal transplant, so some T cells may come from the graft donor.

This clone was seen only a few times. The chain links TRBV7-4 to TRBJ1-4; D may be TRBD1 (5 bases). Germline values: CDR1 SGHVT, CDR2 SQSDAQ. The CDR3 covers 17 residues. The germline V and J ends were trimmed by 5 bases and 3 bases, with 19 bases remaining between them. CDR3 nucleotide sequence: TGTGCCAGCAGCCTCCTGGGGTTGGGGCCGGCTAATGAAAAACTGTTTTTT. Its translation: CASSLLGLGPANEKLFF.

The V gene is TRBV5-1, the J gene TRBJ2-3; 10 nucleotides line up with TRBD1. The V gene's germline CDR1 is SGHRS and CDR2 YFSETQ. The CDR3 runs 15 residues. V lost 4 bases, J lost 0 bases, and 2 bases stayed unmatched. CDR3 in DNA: TGCGCCAGCAGCCCGGGACAGGGGAGCACAGATACGCAGTATTTT. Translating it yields CASSPGQGSTDTQYF.

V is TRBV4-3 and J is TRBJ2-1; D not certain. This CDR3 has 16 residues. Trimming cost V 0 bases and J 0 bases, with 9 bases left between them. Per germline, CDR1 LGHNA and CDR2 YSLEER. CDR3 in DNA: TGCGCCAGCAGCCAAGACACCCTAAGCTCCTACAATGAGCAGTTCTTC. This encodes CASSQDTLSSYNEQFF.

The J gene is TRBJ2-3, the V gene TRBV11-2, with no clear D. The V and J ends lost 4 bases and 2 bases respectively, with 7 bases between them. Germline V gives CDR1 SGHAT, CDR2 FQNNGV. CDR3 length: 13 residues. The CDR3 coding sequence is TGTGCCAGCAGCTCCCAAAACACAGATACGCAGTATTTT. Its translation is CASSSQNTDTQYF. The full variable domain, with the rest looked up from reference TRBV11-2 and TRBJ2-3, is EAGVAQSPRYKIIEKRQSVAFWCNPISGHATLYWYQQILGQGPKLLIQFQNNGVVDDSQLPKDRFSAERLKGVDSTLKIQPAKLEDSAVYLCASSSQNTDTQYFGPGTRLTVL.

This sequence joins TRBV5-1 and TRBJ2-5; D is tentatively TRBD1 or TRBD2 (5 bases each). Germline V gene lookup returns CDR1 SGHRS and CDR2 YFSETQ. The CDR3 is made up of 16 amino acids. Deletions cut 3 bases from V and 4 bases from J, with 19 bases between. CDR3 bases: TGCGCCAGCAGCTCCCACTCCGGGACGTGGGTAGAGACCCAGTACTTC. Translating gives CASSSHSGTWVETQYF.

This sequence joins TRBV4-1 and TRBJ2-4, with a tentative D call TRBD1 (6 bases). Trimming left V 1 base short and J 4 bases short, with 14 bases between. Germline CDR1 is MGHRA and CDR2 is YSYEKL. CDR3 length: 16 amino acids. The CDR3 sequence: CASSQAWTDAKNIQYF. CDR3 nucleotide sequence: TGCGCCAGCAGCCAAGCCTGGACAGATGCAAAAAACATTCAGTACTTC.

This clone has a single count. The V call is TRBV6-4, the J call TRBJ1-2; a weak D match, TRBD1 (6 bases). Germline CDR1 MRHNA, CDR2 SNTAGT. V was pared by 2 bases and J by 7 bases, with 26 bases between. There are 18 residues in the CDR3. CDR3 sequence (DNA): TGTGCCAGCAGTGACAGTATCCGGGACACCGGTCCGGGTCCTGGCTACACCTTC. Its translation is CASSDSIRDTGPGPGYTF.

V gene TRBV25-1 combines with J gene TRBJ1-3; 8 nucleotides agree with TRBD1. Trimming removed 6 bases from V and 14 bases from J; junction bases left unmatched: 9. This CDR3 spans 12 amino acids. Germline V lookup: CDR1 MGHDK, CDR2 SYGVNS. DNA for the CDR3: TGTGCCAGCAGGTCTGGACAGGGAATCTTATATTTT. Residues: CASRSGQGILYF.

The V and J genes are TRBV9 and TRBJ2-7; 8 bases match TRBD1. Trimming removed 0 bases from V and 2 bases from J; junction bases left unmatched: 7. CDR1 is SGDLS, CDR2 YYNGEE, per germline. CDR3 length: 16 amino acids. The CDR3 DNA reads TGTGCCAGCAGCGTAGAACCAGGGGGCCTTACCTACGAGCAGTACTTC. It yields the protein CASSVEPGGLTYEQYF.

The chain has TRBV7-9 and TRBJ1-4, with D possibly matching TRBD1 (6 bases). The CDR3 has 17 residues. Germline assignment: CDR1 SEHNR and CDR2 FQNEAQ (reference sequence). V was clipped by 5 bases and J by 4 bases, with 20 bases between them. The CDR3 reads CASSPSGAQLNNEKLFF. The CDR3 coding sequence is TGTGCCAGCAGCCCCTCGGGGGCCCAGCTAAATAATGAAAAACTGTTTTTT.

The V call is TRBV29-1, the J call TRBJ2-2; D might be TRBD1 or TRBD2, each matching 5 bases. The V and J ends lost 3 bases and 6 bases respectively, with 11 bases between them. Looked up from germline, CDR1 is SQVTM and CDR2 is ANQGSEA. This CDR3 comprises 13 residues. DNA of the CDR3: TGCAGCGTTGACTGGGGGTCCTCCGGGGAGCTGTTTTTT. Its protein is CSVDWGSSGELFF.

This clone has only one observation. In DNA, the CDR3 is TGTGCCAGCGAGGGGACGGTTGCCTATGGCTACACCTTC. This translates into CASEGTVAYGYTF. This chain connects TRBV5-6 to TRBJ1-2; D may be TRBD1 (5 bases). V was pared by 7 bases and J by 4 bases, with 14 bases between. From germline, CDR1 is SGHDT and CDR2 YYEEEE. The CDR3 is made up of 13 amino acids. The full variable domain, in which reference TRBV5-6 and TRBJ1-2 provide the parts outside the CDR3, is DAGVTQSPTHLIKTRGQQVTLRCSPKSGHDTVSWYQQALGQGPQFIFQYYEEEERQRGNFPDRFSGHQFPNYSSELNVNALLLGDSALYLCASEGTVAYGYTFGSGTRLTVV.

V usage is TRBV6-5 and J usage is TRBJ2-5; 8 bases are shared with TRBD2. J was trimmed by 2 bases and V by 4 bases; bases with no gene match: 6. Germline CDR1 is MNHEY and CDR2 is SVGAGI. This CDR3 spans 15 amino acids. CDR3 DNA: TGTGCCAGCAGTTCGACGGGGGGGCGTCAAGAGACCCAGTACTTC. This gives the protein CASSSTGGRQETQYF.

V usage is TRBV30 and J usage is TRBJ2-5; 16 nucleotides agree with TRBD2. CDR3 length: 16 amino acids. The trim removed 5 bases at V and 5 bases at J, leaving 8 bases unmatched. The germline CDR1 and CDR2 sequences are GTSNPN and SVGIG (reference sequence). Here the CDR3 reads CAWAYGTSGGAETQYF. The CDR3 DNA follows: TGTGCCTGGGCATATGGGACTAGCGGGGGGGCTGAGACCCAGTACTTC.

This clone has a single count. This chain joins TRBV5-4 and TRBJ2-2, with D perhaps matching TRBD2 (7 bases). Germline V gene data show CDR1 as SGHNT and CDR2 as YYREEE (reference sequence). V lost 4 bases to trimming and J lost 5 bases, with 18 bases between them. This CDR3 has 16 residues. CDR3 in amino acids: CASSLGTRGRTGELFF. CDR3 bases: TGTGCCAGCAGCCTGGGGACGCGGGGGCGGACCGGGGAGCTGTTTTTT.

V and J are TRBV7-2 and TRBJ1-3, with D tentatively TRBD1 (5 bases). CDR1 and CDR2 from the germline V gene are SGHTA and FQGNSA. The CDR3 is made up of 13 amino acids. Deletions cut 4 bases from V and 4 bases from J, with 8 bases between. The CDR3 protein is CASSSYRGNTIYF. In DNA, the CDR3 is TGTGCCAGCAGCTCATACAGGGGAAACACCATATATTTT.

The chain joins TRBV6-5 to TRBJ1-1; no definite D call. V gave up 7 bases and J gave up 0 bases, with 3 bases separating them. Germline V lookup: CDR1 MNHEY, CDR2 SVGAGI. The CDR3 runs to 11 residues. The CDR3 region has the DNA TGTGCCAGCAAGCTGAACACTGAAGCTTTCTTT. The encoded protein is CASKLNTEAFF.

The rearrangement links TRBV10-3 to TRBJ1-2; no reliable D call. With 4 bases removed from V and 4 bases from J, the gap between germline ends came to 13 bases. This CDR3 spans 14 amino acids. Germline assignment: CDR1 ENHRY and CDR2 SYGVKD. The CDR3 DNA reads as TGTGCCATCAGTGCGGAAAGGGATAGCTATGGCTACACCTTC. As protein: CAISAERDSYGYTF.

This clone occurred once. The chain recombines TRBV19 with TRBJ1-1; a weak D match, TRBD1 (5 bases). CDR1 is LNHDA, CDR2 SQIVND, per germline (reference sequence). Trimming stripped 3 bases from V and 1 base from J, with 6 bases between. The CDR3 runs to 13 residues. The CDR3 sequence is CASSMGPNTEAFF. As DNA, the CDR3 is TGTGCCAGTAGTATGGGACCGAACACTGAAGCTTTCTTT.

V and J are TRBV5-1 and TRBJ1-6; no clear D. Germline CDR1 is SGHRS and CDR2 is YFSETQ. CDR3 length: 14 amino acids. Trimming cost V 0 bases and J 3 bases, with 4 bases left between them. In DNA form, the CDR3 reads TGCGCCAGCAGCTTGGACAACTATAATTCACCCCTCCACTTT. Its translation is CASSLDNYNSPLHF.

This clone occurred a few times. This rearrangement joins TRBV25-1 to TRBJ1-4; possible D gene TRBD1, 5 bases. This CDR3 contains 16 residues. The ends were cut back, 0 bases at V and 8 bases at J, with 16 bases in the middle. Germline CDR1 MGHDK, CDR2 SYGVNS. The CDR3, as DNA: TGTGCCAGCAGTGAATATATGCGGGGACCGGCCGAAAAACTGTTTTTT. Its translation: CASSEYMRGPAEKLFF.

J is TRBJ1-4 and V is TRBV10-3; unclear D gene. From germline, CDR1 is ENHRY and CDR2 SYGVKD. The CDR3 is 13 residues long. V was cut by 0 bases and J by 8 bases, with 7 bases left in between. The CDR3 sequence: CAISESDGEKLFF. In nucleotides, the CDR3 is TGTGCCATCAGTGAGTCGGATGGCGAAAAACTGTTTTTT.

CDR3 in DNA: TGTGCCAGCAGCCGGGGCTCAGACGATGAGCAGTTCTTC. Amino acid sequence: CASSRGSDDEQFF. The rearrangement joins TRBV13 to TRBJ2-1; D is tentatively TRBD1 or TRBD2 (5 bases each). The CDR3 length is 13 residues. CDR1 and CDR2 from the germline V gene are PRHDT and FYEKMQ (reference sequence). Trimming removed 5 bases at V and 8 bases at J, with 13 bases between.